This TCR beta chain was sequenced during a study of T cell changes during pregnancy in multiple sclerosis. Trimming cost V 5 bases and J 3 bases; bases outside gene matches: 7. The CDR3 length is 15 residues. Germline CDR1 is SEHNR and CDR2 is FQNEAQ (reference sequence). Produced via immunoSEQ multiplex PCR; TCRdb's table is partial and in-frame only. Among tens of thousands of clones listed, 75% to 95% were seen once. The source of this sequence is a female donor in good health, enrolled as a control in a pregnancy study. The chain links TRBV7-9 to TRBJ2-1; TRBD2 matches at 7 bases. The starting material was peripheral blood, obtained after pregnancy. DNA of the CDR3: TGTGCCAGCAGCCCCGTTCGGGGGGACTACAATGAGCAGTTCTTC. Its protein product is CASSPVRGDYNEQFF.